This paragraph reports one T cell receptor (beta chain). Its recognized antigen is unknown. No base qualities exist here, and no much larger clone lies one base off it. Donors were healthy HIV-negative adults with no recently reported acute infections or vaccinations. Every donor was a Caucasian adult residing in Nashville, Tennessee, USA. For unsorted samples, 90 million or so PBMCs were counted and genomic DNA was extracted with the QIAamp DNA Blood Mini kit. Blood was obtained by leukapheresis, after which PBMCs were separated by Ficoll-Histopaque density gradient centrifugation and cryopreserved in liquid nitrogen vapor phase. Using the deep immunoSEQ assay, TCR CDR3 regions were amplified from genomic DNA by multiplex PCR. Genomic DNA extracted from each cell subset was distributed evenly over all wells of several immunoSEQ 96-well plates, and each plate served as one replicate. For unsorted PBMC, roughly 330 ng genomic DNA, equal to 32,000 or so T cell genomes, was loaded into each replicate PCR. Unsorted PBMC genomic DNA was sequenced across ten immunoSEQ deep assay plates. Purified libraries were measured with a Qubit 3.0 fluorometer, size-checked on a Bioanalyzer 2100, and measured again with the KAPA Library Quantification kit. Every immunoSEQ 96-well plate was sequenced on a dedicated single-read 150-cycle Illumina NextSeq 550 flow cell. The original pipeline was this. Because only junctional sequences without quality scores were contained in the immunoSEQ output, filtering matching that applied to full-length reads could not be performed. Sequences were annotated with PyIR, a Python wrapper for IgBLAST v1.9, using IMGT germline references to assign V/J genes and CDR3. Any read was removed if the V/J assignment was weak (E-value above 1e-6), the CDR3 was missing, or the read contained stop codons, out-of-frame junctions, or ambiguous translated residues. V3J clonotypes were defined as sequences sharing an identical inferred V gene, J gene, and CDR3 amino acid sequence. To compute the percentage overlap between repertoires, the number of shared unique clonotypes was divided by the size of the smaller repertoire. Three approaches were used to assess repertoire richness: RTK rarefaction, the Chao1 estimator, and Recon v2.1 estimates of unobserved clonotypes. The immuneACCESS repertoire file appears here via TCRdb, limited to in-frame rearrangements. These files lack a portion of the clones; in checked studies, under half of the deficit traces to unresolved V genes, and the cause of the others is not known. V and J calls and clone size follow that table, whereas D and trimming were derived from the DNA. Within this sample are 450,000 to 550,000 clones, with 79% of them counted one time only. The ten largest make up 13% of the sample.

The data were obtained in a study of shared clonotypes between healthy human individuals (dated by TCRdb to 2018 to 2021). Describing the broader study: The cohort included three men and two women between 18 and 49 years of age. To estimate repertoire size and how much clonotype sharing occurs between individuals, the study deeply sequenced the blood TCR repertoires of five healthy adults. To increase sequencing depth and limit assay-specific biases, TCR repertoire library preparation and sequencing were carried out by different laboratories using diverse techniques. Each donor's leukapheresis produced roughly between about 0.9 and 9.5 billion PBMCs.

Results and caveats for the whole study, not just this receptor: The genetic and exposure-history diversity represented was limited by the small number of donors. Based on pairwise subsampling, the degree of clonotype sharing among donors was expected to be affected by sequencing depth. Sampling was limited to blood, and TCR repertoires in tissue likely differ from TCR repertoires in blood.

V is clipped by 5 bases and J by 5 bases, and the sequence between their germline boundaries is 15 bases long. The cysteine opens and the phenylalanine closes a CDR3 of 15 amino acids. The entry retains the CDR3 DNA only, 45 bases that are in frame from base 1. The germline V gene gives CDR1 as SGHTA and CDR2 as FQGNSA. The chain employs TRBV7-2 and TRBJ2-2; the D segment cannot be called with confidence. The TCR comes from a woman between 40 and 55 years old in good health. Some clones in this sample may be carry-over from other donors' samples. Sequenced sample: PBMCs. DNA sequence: TGTGCCAGCAGCGAAACCAACCTAATAACCGGGGAGCTGTTTTTT. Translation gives CASSETNLITGELFF.